This T cell receptor beta chain emerged from a study of blood T cell repertoires in COVID-19. In the study overall: In each case, the material was cDNA or gDNA derived from T cells, B-cell-depleted T cells, or PBMCs.

Authors' methods: Amplification from reference gene primers served as the basis for estimated nucleated cell counts. Clones were sequenced by immunoSEQ multiplex PCR, and TCRdb holds only the in-frame ones, with some missing. That table supplies the V and J calls and clone size; D and trimming were determined from the DNA. The table includes over 120,000 clones, roughly four fifths detected once. The sequence came from a woman older than 75 with active or convalescent COVID-19. Specimen: peripheral blood.

The CDR3 sequence: CASSFTGIRTEAFF. The DNA for the CDR3 is TGTGCCAGCAGCTTTACAGGGATTAGGACTGAAGCTTTCTTT. The rearrangement joins TRBV5-4 to TRBJ1-1, with a tentative D call TRBD1 (6 bases). Trimming took 2 bases from V and 5 from J, leaving 13 bases between them. Germline CDR1 is SGHNT and CDR2 is YYREEE (reference sequence). CDR3 length: 14 amino acids.